This TCR beta chain derives from a study of OX40 agonist ivuxolimab in advanced cancers. As for the study in general: Ivuxolimab is an agonistic anti-OX40 (CD134) antibody, and patients were treated with it. Checkpoint inhibitors had been given previously to approximately 41% of patients. Findings of the study overall: Dosing at 0.1 to 3.0 mg/kg was accompanied by clonal expansion of CD4+ and CD8+ blood T cells by week 6. The average count of expanded clones was higher among CD8+ T cells than among CD4+.

The assay was immunoSEQ multiplex PCR, and TCRdb's table has in-frame clones only and misses some. The table shows some 77,000 clones, with 85% occurring only once. Turning to this clone: Its antigen is currently unknown.

The V end lost 0 bases, the J end lost 4 bases, and 6 bases lay between the germline ends. This CDR3 comprises 13 residues. Germline V gene data show CDR1 as LNHNV and CDR2 as YYDKDF (reference sequence). The rearrangement uses TRBV15 and TRBJ2-5, with D hard to call. This clonotype originated in an adult with an advanced solid tumor such as melanoma, head and neck, liver or kidney cancer. Source: CD4+ or CD8+ T cells sorted from blood, taken in a trial of the OX40 agonist ivuxolimab. The DNA of the CDR3 is TGTGCCACCAGCAGAGATGTGCGAGAGACCCAGTACTTC. Translation: CATSRDVRETQYF.